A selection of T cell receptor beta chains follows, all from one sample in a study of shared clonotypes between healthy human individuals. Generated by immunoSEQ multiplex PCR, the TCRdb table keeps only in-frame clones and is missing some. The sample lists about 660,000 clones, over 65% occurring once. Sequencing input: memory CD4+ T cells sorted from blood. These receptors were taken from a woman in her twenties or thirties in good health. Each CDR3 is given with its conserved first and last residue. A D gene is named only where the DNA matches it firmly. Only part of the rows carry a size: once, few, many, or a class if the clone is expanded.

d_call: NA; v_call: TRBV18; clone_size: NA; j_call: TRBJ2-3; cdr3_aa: CASSPLVAPDTQYF; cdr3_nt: TGTGCCAGCTCACCCCTCGTGGCCCCAGATACGCAGTATTTT
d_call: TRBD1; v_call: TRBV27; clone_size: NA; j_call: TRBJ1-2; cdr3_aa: CASSWGTGNYGYTF; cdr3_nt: TGTGCCAGCAGTTGGGGGACAGGAAACTATGGCTACACCTTC
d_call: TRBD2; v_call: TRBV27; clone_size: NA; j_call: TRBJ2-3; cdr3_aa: CASSLLAGVYDTQYF; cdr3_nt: TGTGCCAGCAGTTTACTAGCGGGAGTTTATGATACGCAGTATTTT
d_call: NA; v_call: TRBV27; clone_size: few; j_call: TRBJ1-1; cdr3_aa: CASRVPPSNSEAFF; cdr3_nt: TGTGCCAGCAGGGTCCCTCCTTCGAACTCTGAAGCTTTCTTT
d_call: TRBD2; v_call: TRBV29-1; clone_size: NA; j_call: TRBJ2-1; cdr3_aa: CSVAGVLTGQVGSGGLDEQFF; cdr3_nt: TGCAGCGTTGCAGGGGTCCTTACTGGGCAGGTCGGTTCGGGAGGGCTCGATGAGCAGTTCTTC
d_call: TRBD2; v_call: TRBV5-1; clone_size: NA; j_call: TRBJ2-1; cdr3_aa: CASSSNSGSSYNEQFF; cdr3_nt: TGCGCCAGCAGCTCCAATAGCGGGAGCTCCTACAATGAGCAGTTCTTC
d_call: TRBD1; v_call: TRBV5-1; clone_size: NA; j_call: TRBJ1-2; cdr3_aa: CASKWDRADGYTF; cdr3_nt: TGCGCCAGCAAGTGGGACAGGGCGGACGGCTACACCTTC
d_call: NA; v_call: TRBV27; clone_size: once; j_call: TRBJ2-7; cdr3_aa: CASSLWNRGTYEQYF; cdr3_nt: TGTGCCAGCAGTTTATGGAATCGTGGAACCTACGAGCAGTACTTC
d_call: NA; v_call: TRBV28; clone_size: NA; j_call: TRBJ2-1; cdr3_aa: CASSLASHNEQFF; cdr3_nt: TGTGCCAGCAGCTTAGCTTCACACAATGAGCAGTTCTTC
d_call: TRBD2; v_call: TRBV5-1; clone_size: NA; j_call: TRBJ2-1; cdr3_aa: CASSLAGSGRAYEQFF; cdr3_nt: TGCGCCAGCAGCTTGGCCGGTAGCGGGAGGGCTTATGAGCAGTTCTTC
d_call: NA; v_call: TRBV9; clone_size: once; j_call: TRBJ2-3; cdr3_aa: CASSRNSGTDTQYF; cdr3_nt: TGTGCCAGCAGCCGTAATAGCGGAACAGATACGCAGTATTTT
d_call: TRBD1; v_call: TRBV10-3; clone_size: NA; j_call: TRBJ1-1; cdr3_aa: CAIRDRGDTEAFF; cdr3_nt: TGTGCCATCAGGGACAGGGGGGACACTGAAGCTTTCTTT